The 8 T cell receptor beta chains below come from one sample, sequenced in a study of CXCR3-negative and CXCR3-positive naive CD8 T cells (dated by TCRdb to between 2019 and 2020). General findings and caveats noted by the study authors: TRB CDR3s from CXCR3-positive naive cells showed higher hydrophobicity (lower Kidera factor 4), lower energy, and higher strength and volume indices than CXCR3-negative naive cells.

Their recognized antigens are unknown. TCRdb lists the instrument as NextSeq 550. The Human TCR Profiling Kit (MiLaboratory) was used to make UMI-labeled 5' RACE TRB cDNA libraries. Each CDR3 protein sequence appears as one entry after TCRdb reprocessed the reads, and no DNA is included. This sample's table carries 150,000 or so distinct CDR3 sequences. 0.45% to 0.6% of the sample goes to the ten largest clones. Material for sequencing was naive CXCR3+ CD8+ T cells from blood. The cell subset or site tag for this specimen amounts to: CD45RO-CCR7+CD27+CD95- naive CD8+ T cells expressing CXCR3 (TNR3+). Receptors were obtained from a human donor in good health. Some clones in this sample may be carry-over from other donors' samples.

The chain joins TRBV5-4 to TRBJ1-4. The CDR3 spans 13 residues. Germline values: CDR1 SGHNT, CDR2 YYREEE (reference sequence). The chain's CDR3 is CASSLGTDEKLFF.

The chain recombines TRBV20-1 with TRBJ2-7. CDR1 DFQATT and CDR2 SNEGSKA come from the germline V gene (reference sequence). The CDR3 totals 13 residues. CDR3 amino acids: CSARGMTVYEQYF.

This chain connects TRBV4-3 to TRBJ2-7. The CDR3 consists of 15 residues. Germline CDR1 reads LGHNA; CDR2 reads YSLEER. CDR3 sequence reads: CASSPKEAAPYEQYF.

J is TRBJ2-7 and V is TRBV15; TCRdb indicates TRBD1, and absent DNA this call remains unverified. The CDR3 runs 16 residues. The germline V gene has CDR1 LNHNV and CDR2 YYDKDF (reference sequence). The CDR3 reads CATSEWPRTGDYEQYF. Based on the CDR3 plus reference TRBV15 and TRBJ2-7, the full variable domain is DAMVIQNPRYQVTQFGKPVTLSCSQTLNHNVMYWYQQKSSQAPKLLFHYYDKDFNNEADTPDNFQSRRPNTSFCFLDIRSPGLGDTAMYLCATSEWPRTGDYEQYFGPGTRLTVT.

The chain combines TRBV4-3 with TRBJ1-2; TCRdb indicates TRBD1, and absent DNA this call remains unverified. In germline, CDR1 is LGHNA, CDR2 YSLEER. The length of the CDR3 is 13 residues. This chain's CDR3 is CASSQDAGTEIAF.

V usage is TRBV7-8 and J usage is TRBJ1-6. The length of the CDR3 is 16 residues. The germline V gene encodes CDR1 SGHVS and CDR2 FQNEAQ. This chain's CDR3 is CASSLQPVSLGSPLHF.

CDR3 loop: CTSSYRTGELYHGYTF. The chain joins TRBV7-6 to TRBJ1-2; TCRdb outputs TRBD1, but without DNA this stays unchecked. The germline CDR1 and CDR2 sequences are SGHVS and FNYEAQ. This CDR3 contains 16 residues. Using reference TRBV7-6 and TRBJ1-2 for the parts outside the CDR3, the full variable domain is GAGVSQSPRYKVTKRGQDVALRCDPISGHVSLYWYRQALGQGPEFLTYFNYEAQQDKSGLPNDRFSAERPEGSISTLTIQRTEQRDSAMYRCTSSYRTGELYHGYTFGSGTRLTVV.

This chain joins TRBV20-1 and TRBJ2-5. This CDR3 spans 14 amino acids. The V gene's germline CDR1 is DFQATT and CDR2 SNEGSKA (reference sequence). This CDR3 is CSARDFRIQETQYF.